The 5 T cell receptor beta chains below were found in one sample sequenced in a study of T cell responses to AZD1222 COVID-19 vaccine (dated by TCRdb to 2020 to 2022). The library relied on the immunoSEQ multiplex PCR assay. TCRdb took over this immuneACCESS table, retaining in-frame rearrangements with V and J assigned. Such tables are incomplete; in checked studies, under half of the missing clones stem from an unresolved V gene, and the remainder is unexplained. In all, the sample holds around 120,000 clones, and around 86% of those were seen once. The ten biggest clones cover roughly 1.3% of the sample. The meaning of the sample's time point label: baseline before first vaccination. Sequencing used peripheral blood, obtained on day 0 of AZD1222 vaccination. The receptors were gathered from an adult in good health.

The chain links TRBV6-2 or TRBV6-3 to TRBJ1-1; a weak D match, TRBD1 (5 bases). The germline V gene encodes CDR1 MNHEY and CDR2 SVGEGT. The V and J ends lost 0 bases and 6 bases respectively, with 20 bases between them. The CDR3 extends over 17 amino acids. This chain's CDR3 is CASSYSEGTDLGAEAFF. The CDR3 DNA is TGTGCCAGCAGTTACTCGGAAGGAACCGACCTGGGGGCTGAAGCTTTCTTT.

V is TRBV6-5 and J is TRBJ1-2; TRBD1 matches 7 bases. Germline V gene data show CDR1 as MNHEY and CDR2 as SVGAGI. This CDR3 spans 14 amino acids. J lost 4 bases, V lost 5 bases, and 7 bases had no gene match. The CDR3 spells CASSPGQEFYGYTF. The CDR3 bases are TGTGCCAGCAGTCCCGGACAGGAGTTCTATGGCTACACCTTC.

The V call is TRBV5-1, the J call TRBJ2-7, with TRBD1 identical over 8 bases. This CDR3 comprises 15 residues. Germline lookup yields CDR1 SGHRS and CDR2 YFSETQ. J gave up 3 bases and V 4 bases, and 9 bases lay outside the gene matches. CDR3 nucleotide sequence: TGCGCCAGCAGCGCCTGGACAGGGCGTTTCTACGAGCAGTACTTC. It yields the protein CASSAWTGRFYEQYF.

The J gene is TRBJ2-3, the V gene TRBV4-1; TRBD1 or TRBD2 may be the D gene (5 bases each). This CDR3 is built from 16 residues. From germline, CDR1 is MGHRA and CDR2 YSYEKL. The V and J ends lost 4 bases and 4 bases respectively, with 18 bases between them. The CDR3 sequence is CASSRSRDGLADTQYF. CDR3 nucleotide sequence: TGCGCCAGCAGCCGCAGTCGGGACGGATTAGCAGATACGCAGTATTTT.

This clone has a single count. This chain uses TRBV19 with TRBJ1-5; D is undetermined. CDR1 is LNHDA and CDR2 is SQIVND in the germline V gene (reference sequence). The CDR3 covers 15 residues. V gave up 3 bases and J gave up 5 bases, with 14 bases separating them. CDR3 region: CASSIHVGRDQPQHF. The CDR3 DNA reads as TGTGCCAGTAGTATTCACGTCGGCCGGGATCAGCCCCAGCATTTT.